A selection of T cell receptor beta chains follows, all from one sample in a study of T cells in Graves' hyperthyroidism and ophthalmopathy. TCRdb passed the multiplex PCR reads through MiXCR, listing each CDR3 protein once. This repertoire shows approximately 740,000 distinct CDR3 sequences, 14% found once; its top ten account for more than 8.5%. Sequencing input: blood. The receptor set was obtained from a woman between 18 and 29 years old with Graves' hyperthyroidism. Both conserved end residues are part of each CDR3. A D gene is named only where the DNA matches it firmly. Rows may omit the clone size; those that give it use once, few, many or a size class.

NA	TRBV20-1	TRBJ2-7	many	TGCAGTGCTAGGGCAGTGGGTAAGGGCCACGAGCAGTACTTC	CSARAVGKGHEQYF
NA	TRBV15	TRBJ1-2	NA	TGTGCCACCAGCAGAGAGGTCTATGGCTACACCTTC	CATSREVYGYTF
NA	TRBV12-3/TRBV12-4	TRBJ1-1	NA	TGTGCCAGCAGTTTCGTCGGGGCCGGCCTCGACACTGAAGCTTTCTTT	CASSFVGAGLDTEAFF
NA	TRBV12-3/TRBV12-4	TRBJ2-1	many	TGTGCCAGCAGTTTTAGCCATCTGGACGAGCAGTTCTTC	CASSFSHLDEQFF
TRBD1	TRBV15	TRBJ1-5	few	TGTGCCACCAGCCGAGACAGGGGGCATCAGCCCCAGCATTTT	CATSRDRGHQPQHF
TRBD1	TRBV7-2	TRBJ2-5	many	TGTGCCAGCAGCTTAGGGGGACAGGGGCGTCGCGAGACCCAGTACTTC	CASSLGGQGRRETQYF
TRBD1	TRBV9	TRBJ2-1	NA	TGTGCCAGCAGCGACCCTCTGACAGGGGAGAGGTCCTACAATGAGCAGTTCTTC	CASSDPLTGERSYNEQFF
TRBD2	TRBV5-1	TRBJ2-1	few	TGCGCCAGCAGCTACGGGACTAGCGGGAATGAGCAGTTCTTC	CASSYGTSGNEQFF
NA	TRBV5-1	TRBJ2-4	NA	TGCGCCAGCAGCGGGACGACAGGAGCCAAAAACATTCAGTACTTC	CASSGTTGAKNIQYF
NA	TRBV6-1	TRBJ1-2	NA	TGTGCCAGCAGCTCAAGGCTGGCAAATCATGGCTACACCTTC	CASSSRLANHGYTF
NA	TRBV30	TRBJ1-1	many	TGTGCCTCACAGGCGCTTCGACGTGAAGCTTTCTTT	CASQALRREAFF
TRBD2	TRBV28	TRBJ2-1	many	TGTGCCAGCAGTTTATGGTCTAGCGGGGGGGATGAGCAGTTCTTC	CASSLWSSGGDEQFF
NA	TRBV30	TRBJ2-3	few	TGTGCCTGGGCCCAGGCGGATACGCAGTATTTT	CAWAQADTQYF
TRBD2	TRBV19	TRBJ2-3	few	TGTGCCAGTAGACCACTAGCGGGAGGGCAGGATACGCAGTATTTT	CASRPLAGGQDTQYF
TRBD2	TRBV7-9	TRBJ2-3	NA	TGTGCCAGCAGCGTCGGACTAGCGGGAGGGCCCAGCACAGATACGCAGTATTTT	CASSVGLAGGPSTDTQYF
TRBD2	TRBV4-1	TRBJ2-7	few	TGCGCCAGCAGCCCTCGAGCGGGAGGGCCATACGAGCAGTACTTC	CASSPRAGGPYEQYF
NA	TRBV7-3	TRBJ2-1	few	TGTGTCAGCAGCTTAGCGGCAAACTCCTACAATGAGCAGTTCTTC	CVSSLAANSYNEQFF
TRBD2	TRBV27	TRBJ2-1	NA	TGTGCCAGCAGTTCGCAGGGGGACCCTAGCGGGAGACAGGTTTTAAATGAGCAGTTCTTC	CASSSQGDPSGRQVLNEQFF
NA	TRBV30	TRBJ1-2	many	TGTGCCTGGACCTTGGGACGCCCGGGGGGCTATGGCTACACCTTC	CAWTLGRPGGYGYTF
TRBD1	TRBV9	TRBJ1-2	few	TGTGCCAGCAGCGTAGGTGGGACAGGGGTCTACACCTTC	CASSVGGTGVYTF
TRBD2	TRBV9	TRBJ2-1	few	TGTGCCAGCAGCGTAGGGGGACTAGATCACAATGAGCAGTTCTTC	CASSVGGLDHNEQFF
NA	TRBV7-2	TRBJ2-3	many	TGTGCCAGCAGCCGTTTGACAAGCACAGATACGCAGTATTTT	CASSRLTSTDTQYF
TRBD1	TRBV29-1	TRBJ2-7	NA	TGCAGCGCCGAGACAGGGTACGAGCAGTACTTC	CSAETGYEQYF
TRBD1	TRBV3-1	TRBJ1-1	many	TGTGCCAGCAGCTTCAACAGGGGGCCTGAAGCTTTCTTT	CASSFNRGPEAFF
TRBD2	TRBV2	TRBJ2-5	NA	TGTGCCATCCGACTAGCGCAAGAGACCCAGTACTTC	CAIRLAQETQYF
NA	TRBV7-2	TRBJ1-2	many	TGTGCCAGCAGTCCCGATACTGTAACTAATGGCTACACCTTC	CASSPDTVTNGYTF
TRBD1	TRBV5-6	TRBJ1-6	NA	TGCGCCAGCAGCCTCCTGCGTCCAGGGGGCAGGGATTCACCCCTCCACTTT	CASSLLRPGGRDSPLHF
TRBD2	TRBV6-5	TRBJ2-2	once	TGTGCCAGCAGTTACAATGGTCTTTATGGACTAGCGGACACCGGGGAGCTGTTTTTT	CASSYNGLYGLADTGELFF
NA	TRBV3-1	TRBJ2-2	few	TGTGCCAGCAGCCAAGATATTGCCAGCTTTACCCGACATAACACCGGGGAGCTGTTTTTT	CASSQDIASFTRHNTGELFF
NA	TRBV29-1	TRBJ2-3	few	TGCAGCGAGTCGTGGGATACGCAGTATTTT	CSESWDTQYF
TRBD2	TRBV7-2	TRBJ2-7	many	TGTGCCAGCAGCTTAGAATTTGGTCTAACTAGCGGATACGAGCAGTACTTC	CASSLEFGLTSGYEQYF
NA	TRBV4-3	TRBJ2-1	NA	TGCGCCAGCAGCCCGGACTCCCCTGGCAATGAGCAGTTCTTC	CASSPDSPGNEQFF
NA	TRBV30	TRBJ2-3	NA	TGTGCCTGCCTCCACAGGGCCATTTATACGCAGTATTTT	CACLHRAIYTQYF
NA	TRBV3-1	TRBJ2-7	NA	TGTGCCAGCAGCCAAGTAACCCGAAAGAACGAGCAGTACTTC	CASSQVTRKNEQYF
TRBD2	TRBV7-2	TRBJ2-7	many	TGTGCCAGCAGCTTAGTAAGCCACTTGAGCTCAGGTTTAGCGGGACCCTCCTCCTACGAGCAGTACTTC	CASSLVSHLSSGLAGPSSYEQYF
NA	TRBV28	TRBJ1-2	few	TGTGCCAGCAGTACCCGGATATCGCCTGGCTACACCTTC	CASSTRISPGYTF
TRBD1	TRBV18	TRBJ2-5	many	TGTGCCAGCTCACGGAACAGGGGAGACGGTGGAGAGACCCAGTACTTC	CASSRNRGDGGETQYF
NA	TRBV12-3/TRBV12-4	TRBJ1-2	NA	TGTGCCAGCAGTTTAGGTCGCTTAGTAGACTATGGCTACACCTTC	CASSLGRLVDYGYTF
TRBD1	TRBV6-1	TRBJ2-5	NA	TGTGCCAGCAGCCCCCGGGACAGGGTTAGTCTGGAGACCCAGTACTTC	CASSPRDRVSLETQYF
TRBD2	TRBV11-2	TRBJ2-2	few	TGTGCCAGCAGCCCCCGACTAGCGGGAGGCTGGGAGCTGTTTTTT	CASSPRLAGGWELFF
NA	TRBV7-2	TRBJ2-7	NA	TGTGCCAGCAGCTTAATGCAGGGAACCTACGAGCAGTACTTC	CASSLMQGTYEQYF
NA	TRBV29-1	TRBJ1-2	NA	TGCAGCGTCCAGGGAGGGTACTATGGCTACACCTTC	CSVQGGYYGYTF
TRBD2	TRBV11-2	TRBJ2-7	many	TGTGCCAGCAGCCGTCCAAGGACTAGCGGGAAATACGAGCAGTACTTC	CASSRPRTSGKYEQYF
NA	TRBV3-1	TRBJ2-2	many	TGTGCCAGCAGCCAAGGAGGCGCCCGATCGAACACCGGGGAGCTGTTTTTT	CASSQGGARSNTGELFF
NA	TRBV15	TRBJ1-5	NA	TGTGCCACCAGCGGCGTGAGGAATCAGCCCCAGCATTTT	CATSGVRNQPQHF
TRBD1	TRBV30	TRBJ1-1	few	TGTGCCTGGGAAACAGGGGTTGGGACTGAAGCTTTCTTT	CAWETGVGTEAFF
NA	TRBV7-9	TRBJ1-1	NA	TGTGCCAGCAGCCAGAAAGGGACGGTGAACACTGAAGCTTTCTTT	CASSQKGTVNTEAFF
NA	TRBV24-1	TRBJ2-3	few	TGTGCCACCAGTGAGCGAACGGGAGATAGAACAGATACGCAGTATTTT	CATSERTGDRTDTQYF
NA	TRBV7-8	TRBJ2-7	many	TGTGCCAGCAGCCCCCACGTACGGACCTACGAGCAGTACTTC	CASSPHVRTYEQYF
TRBD1	TRBV12-3/TRBV12-4	TRBJ1-4	many	TGTGCCAGCAGTTTTGCAGGGGGCGTAAGGAATGAAAAACTGTTTTTT	CASSFAGGVRNEKLFF
TRBD1	TRBV3-1	TRBJ1-2	many	TGTGCCAGCAGCCAAGATTATATGTTTAGGGACAGGGGATTCTATGGCTACACCTTC	CASSQDYMFRDRGFYGYTF
NA	TRBV6-2/TRBV6-3	TRBJ2-7	many	TGTGCCAGCAGTTACGGTAGTAGCAGTTCCTACGAGCAGTACTTC	CASSYGSSSSYEQYF
TRBD2	TRBV28	TRBJ2-7	many	TGTGCCAGCAGATTGACTAGCGGGAGGTCCCACGAGCAGTACTTC	CASRLTSGRSHEQYF
NA	TRBV3-1	TRBJ1-6	few	TGTGCCAGCAGCCAAGTAGGGGGTTATAATTCACCCCTCCACTTT	CASSQVGGYNSPLHF
NA	TRBV19	TRBJ1-3	NA	TGTGCCAGTAGGCTCTTCTCTGGAAACACCATATATTTT	CASRLFSGNTIYF
NA	TRBV15	TRBJ1-1	few	TGTGCCACCAGCAGCAACCTCGATCCTGAAGCTTTCTTT	CATSSNLDPEAFF
TRBD2	TRBV20-1	TRBJ2-1	NA	TGCAGTGCTAGTTATGCCTCTAGCGGGGCCTACAATGAGCGGTTCTTC	CSASYASSGAYNERFF